This T cell receptor beta chain was sequenced during a study of cytomegalovirus exposure and HLA in healthy donors (dated by TCRdb to about 2017). About the full investigation: An earlier analysis of roughly 500 of the donors reported about 280 Gb of sequence data and 95 million to 120 million unique TCR beta sequences obtained from about 180 million T cells. Among the approximately 400 genotyped donors, around 81% belonged to the genetic ancestry cluster associated with self-reported Caucasian donors. Donor age, sex, ethnicity and CMV serostatus were compiled alongside the repertoire data. A later analysis re-analyzed previously published TCR beta repertoires from about 600 donors and added high-resolution HLA genotyping to study TCR occurrence patterns. Along with the roughly 700-subject first cohort, a separate validation cohort of around 120 different subjects was used. Four to six DR-DQ haplotypes were handled as single units for association and clustering, since linkage in the cohort was strong. Roughly 300 gigabases of sequencing data and 70 million to 100 million unique TCR sequences made up an early release that covered approximately 700 HLA-typed donors. The aim of the study was to test whether cataloging public T cell receptors could identify signatures of past pathogen exposure. The number of donors typed differed by locus, with roughly 629-640 for A, B, C, DRB1 and DQB1, more than 500 for DQA1, 600 to 610 for DPA1, and about 450 for DPB1. High-throughput TCR immunosequencing, statistical association of individual TCRs with disease status, and machine learning were combined to predict cytomegalovirus infection status. Rather than drawing on any new phenotypic data, the later analysis identified candidate immune exposures from TCR beta sequences and the way those sequences occurred across donors. HLA typing covered class I and class II loci at four-digit resolution. Across approximately 400 genotyped donors of the cohort, an average of 235,054 unique TCR beta nucleotide sequences per donor were sequenced, and roughly a sixth of those sequences were non-productive. In an earlier analysis of about 590 of the donors, high-throughput TCR beta sequencing was used to judge whether each TCR beta V gene segment behaved as functional or pseudogenic. All discovery cohort repertoires had been generated on a single sequencing platform. The study profiled the T cell repertoires of approximately 700 subjects by immunosequencing and related them to cytomegalovirus serostatus. A later genetic analysis used genome-wide SNP genotypes for about 55% of the 666 donors, treating that subset as a discovery cohort. Results and caveats for the whole study, not just this receptor: In a later analysis, several top co-occurrence clusters were reported to appear linked to parvovirus B19, influenza, CMV and Epstein-Barr virus. The classifier was reported to diagnose cytomegalovirus status with high specificity and sensitivity in both the original and validation cohorts. According to the authors, the approach could potentially be generalized to other disease states and immunological phenotypes. In vitro tests confirmed that a few of the cytomegalovirus-associated TCR beta chains recognize cytomegalovirus antigens. Specific HLA alleles were associated with over 15,000 TCR beta sequences at a false discovery rate of 0.05 in a later analysis. The only immune exposure information available for the cohort was CMV serostatus. A further reported finding was that TCR beta sequences accurately predicted the HLA-A and HLA-B alleles for most subjects in the first cohort. Most CMV-associated TCR beta chains appeared to be HLA-restricted in a later analysis, and the HLA associations seemed to be driven largely by CMV exposure. In a later genetic analysis, a missense DCLRE1C variant was associated with V-gene and J-gene trimming of TCR beta chains, and the association was replicated in an independent cohort. Across donors, most TCR sequences were observed very rarely, whereas some public TCRs were present in many individuals. Strong co-occurrence of HLA alleles, especially DR and DQ, made assigning TCR associations to individual alleles difficult. Linkage disequilibrium might explain the correlated functional status among segregating V segments, but an unknown experimental factor could not be ruled out. Only TCR beta chains were sequenced in this cohort, and the absence of alpha or paired-chain data limited detectable features. Fewer than 20 rarely observed V segments, including chromosome 9 orphons, were excluded from the earlier analysis of several hundred of the donors because counts were too low. In an earlier analysis of around 600 of the donors, most TCR beta V segments were observed in productive rearrangements about 87% or about 30% of the time, broadly matching IMGT annotations. Because the 87-base-pair reads could not distinguish some IMGT-functional V segments, including TRBV6-2 and TRBV6-3, those segments were excluded. A later analysis found that TCR association rates varied across HLA loci, with DRB1 alleles showing the most associated TCRs and HLA-C alleles the fewest. Because some donors lacked HLA typing at each locus, the association tests relied only on the typed subset. Compared with equally common non-associated chains, HLA-associated TCR beta chains in a later analysis were more clonally expanded and had lower generation probabilities. A total of fewer than 200 TCR beta chains were listed by the study as associated with cytomegalovirus. A group of highly shared sequence variants was considered likely to be a technical artifact of the sequencing pipeline. Roughly uniform sequencing depth across donors was assumed in presence/absence analyses, although this assumption may not hold. A later genetic analysis reported fewer N-insertions in productive TCRs among donors in an Asian-associated ancestry cluster than the roughly 620-donor mean.

The cohort consisted of 670 or so healthy bone marrow donors. All cohort members were sampled while nominally healthy, although unrecorded immune exposures were likely present. The donor tested CMV seronegative, placing the donor among the roughly 400 seronegative members of the cohort. A peripheral blood sample was provided by each donor, and peripheral blood mononuclear cells were used for TCR beta sequencing. Genomic DNA was extracted from the blood cell samples with the Qiagen DNeasy Blood Extraction Kit. About this clone itself: This receptor's antigen is unknown. The input lacks base qualities; no much larger clone sits a single base away.

Library generation was performed with the immunoSEQ multiplex PCR assay. A mixture of 60 forward primers for TCR Vbeta segments and 13 reverse primers for TCR Jbeta segments was used in the multiplex PCR. A multiplex PCR assay on genomic DNA amplified the CDR3 region of rearranged TCR beta genes. On the Illumina HiSeq System, the amplified TCR beta libraries were sequenced as 87-base-pair reads. In the source study's methods: A later analysis tallied 70 million to 100 million unique TCR beta chains across the 700 or so repertoires, and around 12 million of those chains were shared by two or more donors. Raw reads were error-corrected and collapsed into unique sequences by a nearest-neighbor algorithm in which closely related sequences were merged to remove PCR and sequencing errors. CDR3 sequences were aligned to IMGT reference sequences to assign V, D and J gene segments. For a sequence to be retained, a match of at least six nucleotides was required to both a V gene segment and a J gene segment. Rearrangements were called productive when the CDR3 lacked stop codons and stayed in frame with V and J; all others were non-productive. CDR3 was defined according to IMGT convention as the region running from the second conserved V-encoded cysteine to the conserved J-encoded phenylalanine. Sequences without an unambiguous match to a single V gene segment were excluded from the earlier analysis of almost 600 of the donors. An earlier analysis of almost 600 of the donors classified V segments as functional when productive rearrangements were above 56.7% and as segregating when the standard deviation between donors was above 5%. A statistical classification framework was built for diagnosing cytomegalovirus status from the catalog of TCR beta chain sequences. A later analysis assigned V and J genes by comparing TCR nucleotide sequences with IMGT/GENE-DB human TR gene sequences. A later analysis assigned CDR3 sequences and most-parsimonious VDJ recombination scenarios with the TCRdist pipeline. In a later analysis, each TCR beta chain was defined by its CDR3 amino acid sequence together with its V-gene family, and reads without a unique V-gene family were excluded. A later analysis removed roughly 590 highly shared, low-generation-probability nucleotide sequences to deal with suspected cross-contamination and a sequencing artifact. For each public chain, a later analysis derived a clonal expansion index from normalized ranks of inferred template counts within each repertoire. In a later analysis, generation probabilities were computed using a VDJ recombination model fitted to out-of-frame rearrangements, and the results were checked against IGoR. In a later analysis, TCR-TCR, TCR-HLA and TCR-CMV co-occurrence was scored with hypergeometric tests, and a repertoire-size bias correction was applied to TCR pairs. False discovery rates were estimated in a later analysis by permuting HLA or CMV assignments 20 times. A later analysis grouped co-occurring TCRs with DBSCAN, adding TCRdist sequence similarity when clustering within HLA-allele-positive subsets. For co-occurrence clustering, repertoires with fewer than 30,000 or more than 120,000 public chains were excluded, along with 4 to 6 repertoires with anomalous nucleotide sharing. The table was pulled from immuneACCESS by TCRdb, which kept in-frame rearrangements only. Such tables lose some clones; where checked, under half of the loss comes from unresolved V genes, and the rest has no known cause. The V and J calls and clone size come from that table; D and trimming were worked out from the DNA. The sample contains roughly 160,000 clones, 80% to 85% of them found a single time. The ten largest clones take up about 2.3% of the sample.

V is reduced by 3 bases and J by 0 bases, leaving a spacing of 15 bases between them. The CDR3 has 16 amino acids, counting the end cysteine and phenylalanine. Here the CDR3 DNA is all that survives: 48 bases in frame from base 1. CDR1 and CDR2, looked up from the germline V gene (reference sequence), are SEHNR and FQNEAQ. The TCR originated in a male donor in good health and CMV-seronegative. Here the chain combines TRBV7-9 and TRBJ2-7; 6 matching bases give a weak D call of TRBD2. The specimen was PBMCs. CDR3 protein: CASSLDRLDSSYEQYF. At the DNA level, the sequence is TGTGCCAGCAGCTTGGACCGACTAGATAGCTCCTACGAGCAGTACTTC.